The TCR beta chain described here comes from a study of shared clonotypes between healthy human individuals. Study results and limitations: Naive subsets usually exceeded memory subsets in estimated richness.

V dropped 1 base and J dropped 6 bases, with 16 bases sitting between them. The CDR3 consists of 16 residues. Germline V gene sequence: CDR1 SGHVS, CDR2 FQNEAQ. Regarding this clone: What it recognizes is unknown.

The repertoire was sequenced with immunoSEQ multiplex PCR; TCRdb's copy has only in-frame clones and lacks some. The sample contains approximately 2.5 million clones, approximately 93% of which appear only once. The split of CD4+ cells yielded CD45RA+ naive and CD45RA-negative memory subsets. V usage is TRBV7-8 and J usage is TRBJ2-4, with D maybe TRBD1 (5 bases). The TCR was taken from a man younger than 35 in good health. Some clones in this sample may be carry-over from other donors' samples. The specimen sequenced was naive CD4+ T cells from PBMCs. Subset indicated: CD45RA+ positively selected. CDR3 loop: CASSLVQDPSGNIQYF. The CDR3 coding sequence is TGTGCCAGCAGCTTAGTACAGGACCCTTCTGGAAACATTCAGTACTTC.